This TCR beta chain appears in the sequencing data of a study of blood T cell repertoires in COVID-19. Method: immunoSEQ multiplex PCR; TCRdb's copy keeps in-frame clones and lacks some. The data contain approximately 220,000 clones, roughly 82% of them singletons. Looked up from germline, CDR1 is MNHNY and CDR2 is SVGAGI (reference sequence). CDR3 length: 14 residues. V lost 7 bases, J lost 5 bases, and 8 bases stayed unmatched. This clone was seen only once. Material: peripheral blood. The chain has TRBV6-6 and TRBJ2-7, with 10 bases identical to TRBD1. The receptor was isolated from a woman in her 70s with acute or convalescent COVID-19. CDR3 coding DNA: TGTGCCAGCATCAACCGGGACAGGGGCCACGAGCAGTACTTC. This sequence encodes CASINRDRGHEQYF.